This T cell receptor beta chain was found in a study of T cells in localized non-small cell lung cancer. Study-wide results and limits: Uninvolved adjacent lung showed the highest T cell clonality, exceeding tumor.

The method was immunoSEQ multiplex PCR; TCRdb's version includes in-frame clones alone and lacks a portion of them. The sample has over a thousand clones; approximately 22% are singletons. This clone is medium-sized. The antigen is not known. The TCR was taken from a woman aged 40-69 years with stage I lung adenocarcinoma. This material consisted of normal lung tissue next to the tumor, taken before any cancer treatment.

The CDR3 DNA sequence: TGTGCCAGTAGGCTAGCGGGAGAACTCTACGAGCAGTACTTC. Translated, it gives CASRLAGELYEQYF. The chain couples TRBV19 to TRBJ2-7; TRBD2 matches at 10 bases. The CDR3 has 14 residues. Germline loops: CDR1 LNHDA, CDR2 SQIVND (reference sequence). Trimming removed 6 bases from V and 3 bases from J; junction bases left unmatched: 5.